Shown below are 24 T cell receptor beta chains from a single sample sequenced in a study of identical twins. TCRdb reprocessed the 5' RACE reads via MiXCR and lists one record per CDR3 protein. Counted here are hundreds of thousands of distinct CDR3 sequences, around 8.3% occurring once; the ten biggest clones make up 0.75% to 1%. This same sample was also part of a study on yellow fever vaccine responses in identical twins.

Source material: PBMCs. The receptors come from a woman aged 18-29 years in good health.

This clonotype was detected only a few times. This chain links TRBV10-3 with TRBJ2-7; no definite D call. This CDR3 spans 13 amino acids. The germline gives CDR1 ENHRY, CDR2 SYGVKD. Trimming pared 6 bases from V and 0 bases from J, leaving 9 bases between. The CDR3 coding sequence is TGTGCCATCAGAGGACCGGCCTCCTACGAGCAGTACTTC. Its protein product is CAIRGPASYEQYF.

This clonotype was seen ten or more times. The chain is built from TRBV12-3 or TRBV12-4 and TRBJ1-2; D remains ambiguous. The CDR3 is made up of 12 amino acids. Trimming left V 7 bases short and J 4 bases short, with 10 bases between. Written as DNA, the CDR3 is TGTGCCAGCACCACCCACCCCTATGGCTACACCTTC. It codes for CASTTHPYGYTF.

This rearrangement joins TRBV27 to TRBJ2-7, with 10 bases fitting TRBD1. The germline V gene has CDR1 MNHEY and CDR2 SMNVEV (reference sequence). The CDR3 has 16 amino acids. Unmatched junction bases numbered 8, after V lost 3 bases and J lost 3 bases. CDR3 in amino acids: CASSLPTGQGVYEQYF. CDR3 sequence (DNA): TGTGCCAGCAGTTTGCCTACTGGACAGGGGGTCTACGAGCAGTACTTC.

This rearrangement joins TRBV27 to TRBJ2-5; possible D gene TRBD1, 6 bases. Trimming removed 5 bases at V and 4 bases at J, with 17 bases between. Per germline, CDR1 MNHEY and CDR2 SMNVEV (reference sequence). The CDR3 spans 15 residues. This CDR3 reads CASSPRTAAGETQYF. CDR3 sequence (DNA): TGTGCCAGCAGTCCCCGGACAGCCGCCGGAGAGACCCAGTACTTC.

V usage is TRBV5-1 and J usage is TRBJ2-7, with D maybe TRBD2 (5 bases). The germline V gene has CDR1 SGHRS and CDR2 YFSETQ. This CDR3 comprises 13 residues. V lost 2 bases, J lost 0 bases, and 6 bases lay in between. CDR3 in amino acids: CASSFDYSYEQYF. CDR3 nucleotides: TGCGCCAGCAGCTTCGACTACTCCTACGAGCAGTACTTC. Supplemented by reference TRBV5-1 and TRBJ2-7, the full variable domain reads KAGVTQTPRYLIKTRGQQVTLSCSPISGHRSVSWYQQTPGQGLQFLFEYFSETQRNKGNFPGRFSGRQFSNSRSEMNVSTLELGDSALYLCASSFDYSYEQYFGPGTRLTVT.

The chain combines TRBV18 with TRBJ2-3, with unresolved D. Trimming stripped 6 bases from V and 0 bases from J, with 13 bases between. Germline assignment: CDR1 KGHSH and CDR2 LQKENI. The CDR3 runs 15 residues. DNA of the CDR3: TGTGCCAGCTCTGCGGTACTCGCTAGCACAGATACGCAGTATTTT. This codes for CASSAVLASTDTQYF.

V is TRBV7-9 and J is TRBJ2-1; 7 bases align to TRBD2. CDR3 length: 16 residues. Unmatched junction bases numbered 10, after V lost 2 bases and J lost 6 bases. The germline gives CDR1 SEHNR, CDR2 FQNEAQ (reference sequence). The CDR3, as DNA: TGTGCCAGCAGCTTACCTAGCGGACCCAGCCTCAATGAGCAGTTCTTC. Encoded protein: CASSLPSGPSLNEQFF. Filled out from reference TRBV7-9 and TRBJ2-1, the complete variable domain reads DTGVSQNPRHKITKRGQNVTFRCDPISEHNRLYWYRQTLGQGPEFLTYFQNEAQLEKSRLLSDRFSAERPKGSFSTLEIQRTEQGDSAMYLCASSLPSGPSLNEQFFGPGTRLTVL.

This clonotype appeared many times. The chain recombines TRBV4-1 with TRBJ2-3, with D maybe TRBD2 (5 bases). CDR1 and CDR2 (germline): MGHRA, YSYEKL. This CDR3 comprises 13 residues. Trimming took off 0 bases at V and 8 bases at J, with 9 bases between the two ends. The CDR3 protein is CASSQESSGTQYF. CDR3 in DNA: TGCGCCAGCAGCCAAGAGTCCAGCGGTACGCAGTATTTT.

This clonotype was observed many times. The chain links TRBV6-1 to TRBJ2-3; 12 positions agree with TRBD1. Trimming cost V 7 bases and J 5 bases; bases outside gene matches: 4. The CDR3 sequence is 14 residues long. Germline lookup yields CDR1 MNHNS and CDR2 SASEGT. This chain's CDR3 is CASNRDRGQDTQYF. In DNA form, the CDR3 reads TGTGCCAGCAACCGGGACAGGGGGCAAGATACGCAGTATTTT.

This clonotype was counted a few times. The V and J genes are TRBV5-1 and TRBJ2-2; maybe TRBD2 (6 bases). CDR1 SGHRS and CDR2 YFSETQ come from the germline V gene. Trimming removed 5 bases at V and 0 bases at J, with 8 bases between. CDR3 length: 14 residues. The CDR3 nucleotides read TGCGCCAGCAGTGGGGGGTCGAACACCGGGGAGCTGTTTTTT. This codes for CASSGGSNTGELFF.

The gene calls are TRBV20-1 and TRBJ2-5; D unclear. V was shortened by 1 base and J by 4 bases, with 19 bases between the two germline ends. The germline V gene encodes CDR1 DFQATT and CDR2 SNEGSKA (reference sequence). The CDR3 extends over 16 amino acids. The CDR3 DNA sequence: TGCAGTGCTAGAGTGGCTTTCTCGACCGCTCCAGAGACCCAGTACTTC. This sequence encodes CSARVAFSTAPETQYF.

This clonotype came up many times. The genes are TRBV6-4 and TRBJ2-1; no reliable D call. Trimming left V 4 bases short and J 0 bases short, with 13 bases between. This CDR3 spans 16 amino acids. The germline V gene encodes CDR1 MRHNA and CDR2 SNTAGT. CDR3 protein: CASSVSESSSYNEQFF. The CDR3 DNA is TGTGCCAGCAGTGTTTCCGAGTCCAGCTCCTACAATGAGCAGTTCTTC.

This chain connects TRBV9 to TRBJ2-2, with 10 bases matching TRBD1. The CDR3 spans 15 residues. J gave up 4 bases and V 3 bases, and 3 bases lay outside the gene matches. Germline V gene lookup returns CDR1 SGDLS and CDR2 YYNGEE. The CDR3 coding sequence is TGTGCCAGCAGCGGACAGGGGGCGGTCACCGGGGAGCTGTTTTTT. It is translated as CASSGQGAVTGELFF.

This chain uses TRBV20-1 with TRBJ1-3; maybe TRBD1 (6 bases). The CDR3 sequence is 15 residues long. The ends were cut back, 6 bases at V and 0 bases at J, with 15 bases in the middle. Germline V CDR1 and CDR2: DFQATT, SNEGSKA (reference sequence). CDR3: CSARNDRSSGNTIYF. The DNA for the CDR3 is TGCAGTGCGAGAAATGACAGGAGCTCTGGAAACACCATATATTTT.

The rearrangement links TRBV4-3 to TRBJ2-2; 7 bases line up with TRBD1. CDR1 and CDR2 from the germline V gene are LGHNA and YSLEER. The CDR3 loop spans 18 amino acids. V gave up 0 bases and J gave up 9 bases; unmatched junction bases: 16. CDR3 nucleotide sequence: TGCGCCAGCAGCCAAGACCCCTTTGAGGGAAGGGGGCGCCGGGAGCTGTTTTTT. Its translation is CASSQDPFEGRGRRELFF.

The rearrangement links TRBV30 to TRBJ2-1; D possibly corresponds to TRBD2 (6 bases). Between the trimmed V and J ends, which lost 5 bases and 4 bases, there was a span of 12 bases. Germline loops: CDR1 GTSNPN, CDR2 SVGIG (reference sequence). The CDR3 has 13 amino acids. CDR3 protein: CAWGTGQYNEQFF. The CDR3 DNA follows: TGTGCCTGGGGGACTGGACAATACAATGAGCAGTTCTTC.

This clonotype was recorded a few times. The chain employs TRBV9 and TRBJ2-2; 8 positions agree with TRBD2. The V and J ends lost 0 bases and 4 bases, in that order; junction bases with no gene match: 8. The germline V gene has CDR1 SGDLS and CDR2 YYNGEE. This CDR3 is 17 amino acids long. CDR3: CASSVVRGGPATGELFF. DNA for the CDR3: TGTGCCAGCAGCGTAGTTCGGGGGGGCCCGGCCACCGGGGAGCTGTTTTTT. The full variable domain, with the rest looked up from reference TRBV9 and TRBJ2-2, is DSGVTQTPKHLITATGQRVTLRCSPRSGDLSVYWYQQSLDQGLQFLIQYYNGEERAKGNILERFSAQQFPDLHSELNLSSLELGDSALYFCASSVVRGGPATGELFFGEGSRLTVL.

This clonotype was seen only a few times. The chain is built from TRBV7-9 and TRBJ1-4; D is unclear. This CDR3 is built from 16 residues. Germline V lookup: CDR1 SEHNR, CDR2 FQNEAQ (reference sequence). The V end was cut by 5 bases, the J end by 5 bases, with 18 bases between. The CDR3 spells CASSPRADGENEKLFF. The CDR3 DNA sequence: TGTGCCAGCAGCCCCCGGGCCGATGGGGAAAATGAAAAACTGTTTTTT. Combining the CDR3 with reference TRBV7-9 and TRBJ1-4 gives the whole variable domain DTGVSQNPRHKITKRGQNVTFRCDPISEHNRLYWYRQTLGQGPEFLTYFQNEAQLEKSRLLSDRFSAERPKGSFSTLEIQRTEQGDSAMYLCASSPRADGENEKLFFGSGTQLSVL.

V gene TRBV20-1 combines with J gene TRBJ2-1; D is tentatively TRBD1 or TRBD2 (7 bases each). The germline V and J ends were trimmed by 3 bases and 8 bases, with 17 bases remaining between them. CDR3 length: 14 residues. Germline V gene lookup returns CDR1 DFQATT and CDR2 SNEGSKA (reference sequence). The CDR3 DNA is TGCAGTGCTAGTCCGAAGGCAGGGGGGGATGAGCAGTTCTTC. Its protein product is CSASPKAGGDEQFF.

This CDR3 is CASSQRVNRDRAEKLFF. The CDR3 DNA reads TGTGCCAGCAGCCAGAGAGTAAACCGGGACAGGGCCGAAAAACTGTTTTTT. The J gene is TRBJ1-4, the V gene TRBV4-2; 9 nucleotides align to TRBD1. The germline gives CDR1 LGHNA, CDR2 YNFKEQ. V dropped 3 bases and J dropped 8; count of bases not matched to a gene: 13. This CDR3 has 17 amino acids.

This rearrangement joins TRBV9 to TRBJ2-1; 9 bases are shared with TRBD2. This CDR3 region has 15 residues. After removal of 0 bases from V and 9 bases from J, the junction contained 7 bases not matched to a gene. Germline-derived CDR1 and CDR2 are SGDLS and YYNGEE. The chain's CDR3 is CASSVAAGGHGEQFF. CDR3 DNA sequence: TGTGCCAGCAGCGTAGCGGCGGGAGGGCATGGTGAGCAGTTCTTC.

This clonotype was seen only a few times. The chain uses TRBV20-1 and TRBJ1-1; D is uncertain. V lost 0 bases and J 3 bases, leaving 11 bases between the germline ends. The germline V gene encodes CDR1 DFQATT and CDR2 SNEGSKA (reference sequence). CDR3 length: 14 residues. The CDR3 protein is CSAREEEVYTEAFF. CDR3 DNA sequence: TGCAGTGCTAGAGAAGAAGAGGTTTACACTGAAGCTTTCTTT.

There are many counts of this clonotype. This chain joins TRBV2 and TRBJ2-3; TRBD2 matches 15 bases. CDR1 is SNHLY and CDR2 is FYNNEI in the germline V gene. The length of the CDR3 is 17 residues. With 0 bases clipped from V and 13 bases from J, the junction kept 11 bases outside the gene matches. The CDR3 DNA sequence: TGTGCCAGCAGTGAAGCACGGGGGACTAGCGGGGGGCCGCTAGAGTATTTT. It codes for CASSEARGTSGGPLEYF.

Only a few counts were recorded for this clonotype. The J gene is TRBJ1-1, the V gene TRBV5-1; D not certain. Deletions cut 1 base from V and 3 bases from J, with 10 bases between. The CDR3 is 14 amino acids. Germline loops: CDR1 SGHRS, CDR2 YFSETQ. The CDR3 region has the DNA TGCGCCAGCAGCTTGAATATAGGGTACACTGAAGCTTTCTTT. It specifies CASSLNIGYTEAFF.